This T cell receptor beta chain comes out of a study of blood T cells in healthy people across ages. Germline values: CDR1 MDHEN, CDR2 SYDVKM. V gave up 4 bases and J gave up 6 bases; unmatched junction bases: 14. There are 17 residues in the CDR3. The second PCR ran roughly 6 to 11 cycles with a sample-barcoded 5' primer and J-beta primers. Researchers report that a template-switch adaptor with 12 random nucleotides tagged each cDNA molecule. TCRdb redid the calling of the 5' RACE reads with MiXCR, one entry per CDR3 protein. The sample lists 890,000 or so distinct CDR3 sequences, around 68% occurring once.

This receptor was identified in a man aged 30 to 45 in good health. Sequenced material: blood. V is TRBV28 and J is TRBJ2-1; the match to TRBD1 covers 8 bases. The CDR3 reads CASSYPPTGGFCNEQFF. The CDR3 DNA reads TGTGCCAGCAGTTATCCCCCCACAGGGGGGTTTTGCAATGAGCAGTTCTTC.